Shown below are 8 T cell receptor beta chains from a single sample sequenced in a study of cytomegalovirus exposure and HLA in healthy donors (dated by TCRdb to the late 2010s). The library was made by the immunoSEQ multiplex PCR assay. For the multiplex PCR, a mixture combining 60 forward primers for TCR Vbeta segments and 13 reverse primers for TCR Jbeta segments was used. Sourced from immuneACCESS, this table was stored by TCRdb with only in-frame sequences that have V and J called. A share of the clones is absent; for the studies checked, an unresolved V gene accounts for under half, and the remainder has no known explanation. Here the sample has fewer than 200,000 clones; roughly 71% occur a single time. The leading ten clones occupy just under 3% of the sample. The material sequenced was PBMCs. Receptor source: a woman between 50 and 59 years old in good health and CMV-seropositive.

The chain joins TRBV29-1 to TRBJ1-2; D gene uncertain. The CDR3 length is 15 residues. The V gene lost 6 bases and the J gene lost 8 bases, with 25 bases spanning the gap. Germline lookup yields CDR1 SQVTM and CDR2 ANQGSEA. DNA of the CDR3: TGCAGCGTATCCCACCGGGTGGAGGGAACTTTCGGCTACACCTTC. Translating it yields CSVSHRVEGTFGYTF.

The chain uses TRBV5-1 and TRBJ2-3; 8 bases agree with TRBD2. Germline-derived CDR1 and CDR2 are SGHRS and YFSETQ. V shed 1 base and J 4 bases; nucleotides not matched to a gene: 5. The CDR3 runs to 15 residues. In DNA form, the CDR3 reads TGCGCCAGCAGCTTGATTCACGGGGGGGCAGATACGCAGTATTTT. Translating gives CASSLIHGGADTQYF.

The V gene is TRBV6-1, the J gene TRBJ2-7; D is undetermined. Deletions cut 4 bases from V and 4 bases from J, with 11 bases between. The CDR3 sequence is 13 residues long. Germline CDR1 MNHNS, CDR2 SASEGT. The CDR3 DNA is TGTGCCAGCAGTGGCCGAGATGTTTACGAGCAGTACTTC. Translating it yields CASSGRDVYEQYF.

The chain uses TRBV5-4 and TRBJ2-7; TRBD2 agrees at 8 bases. Germline lookup yields CDR1 SGHNT and CDR2 YYREEE (reference sequence). V lost 0 bases and J lost 2; bases outside the gene matches: 4. The CDR3 length is 15 residues. CDR3 loop: CASSLERGGPYEQYF. In DNA, the CDR3 is TGTGCCAGCAGCTTGGAACGGGGGGGCCCCTACGAGCAGTACTTC.

This clone was detected a few times. The gene calls are TRBV5-6 and TRBJ1-1; D uncertain. V was shortened by 0 bases and J by 5 bases, with 8 bases between the two germline ends. The CDR3 extends over 13 amino acids. CDR1 is SGHDT and CDR2 is YYEEEE in the germline V gene. The CDR3 region has the DNA TGTGCCAGCAGCTTGGTACCAGATACTGAAGCTTTCTTT. Translating it yields CASSLVPDTEAFF.

This chain uses TRBV5-8 with TRBJ2-5, with 7 bases aligning to TRBD1. The CDR3 has 16 residues. CDR1 is SGHTS, CDR2 YDEGEE, per germline. Germline trimming cut 4 bases from V and 7 bases from J; bases unmatched to any gene: 16. CDR3 protein: CASSTETGFFYVTQYF. The CDR3 DNA reads as TGTGCCAGCAGCACAGAGACAGGGTTCTTTTATGTGACCCAGTACTTC.

The rearrangement links TRBV4-1 to TRBJ1-4, with 8 positions matching TRBD1. CDR3 length: 17 amino acids. Per germline, CDR1 MGHRA and CDR2 YSYEKL. Germline trimming cut 3 bases from V and 11 bases from J; bases unmatched to any gene: 17. The CDR3: CASSQLGQEILAGKLFF. The DNA of the CDR3 is TGCGCCAGCAGCCAGTTGGGACAGGAGATACTGGCCGGTAAACTGTTTTTT.

The rearrangement joins TRBV6-5 to TRBJ2-5; TRBD2 aligns across 10 bases. The J segment lost 5 bases and the V segment lost 8 bases, leaving 11 bases of the junction unmatched. Germline CDR1 and CDR2: MNHEY and SVGAGI. The CDR3 loop spans 15 amino acids. The CDR3 sequence is CASSPAGGVGETQYF. CDR3 DNA sequence: TGTGCCAGCTCCCCAGCGGGGGGGGTGGGGGAGACCCAGTACTTC.